Described below is a single T cell receptor beta chain sequence and its context. The sample comes from a study of blood T cell repertoires in COVID-19. The overall study: Acute-phase and convalescent COVID-19 samples originated in the United States, Italy and Spain. From T cells, B-cell-depleted T cells, or PBMCs came the material, which was cDNA or gDNA.

The repertoire was sequenced with immunoSEQ multiplex PCR; TCRdb's copy has only in-frame clones and lacks some. The sample shows about 74,000 clones, roughly 86% of them seen only once. This CDR3 has 14 amino acids. Germline V gene lookup returns CDR1 LNHDA and CDR2 SQIVND (reference sequence). Trimming took off 2 bases at V and 7 bases at J, with 14 bases between the two ends. The sequence derives from a man in his sixties or seventies with acute or convalescent COVID-19. Sequencing was carried out using peripheral blood. This rearrangement joins TRBV19 to TRBJ1-2; D gene uncertain. Here the CDR3 reads CASSINTLTGGYTF. CDR3 bases: TGTGCCAGTAGTATAAATACGCTAACGGGTGGCTACACCTTC. Together with reference TRBV19 and TRBJ1-2, the CDR3 gives the full variable domain: DGGITQSPKYLFRKEGQNVTLSCEQNLNHDAMYWYRQDPGQGLRLIYYSQIVNDFQKGDIAEGYSVSREKKESFPLTVTSAQKNPTAFYLCASSINTLTGGYTFGSGTRLTVV.